Listed below are T cell receptor beta chains from one sample, sequenced in a study of blood T cell repertoires in COVID-19. Using immunoSEQ multiplex PCR, the repertoire was profiled, and TCRdb retains in-frame clones only, with some absent. In the table there are over 60,000 clones, about three quarters of which are singletons. The sample consisted of peripheral blood. All receptors derive from a woman aged 80 or over with acute or convalescent COVID-19. Each CDR3 is given with its conserved first and last residue. A D gene is named only where the DNA matches it firmly. Clone size is stated in some rows and not others, as once, few, many or a class when expanded.

clone size: -; V gene: TRBV28; D gene: TRBD2; J gene: TRBJ2-5; CDR3 protein: CASIGTSGSSGQETQYF; CDR3 DNA: TGTGCCAGCATCGGGACTAGCGGGAGTTCGGGACAAGAGACCCAGTACTTC
clone size: -; V gene: TRBV28; D gene: TRBD1; J gene: TRBJ1-5; CDR3 protein: CASTGGGRPQHF; CDR3 DNA: TGTGCCAGCACAGGGGGCGGAAGACCCCAGCATTTT
clone size: -; V gene: TRBV4-3; D gene: TRBD1; J gene: TRBJ1-6; CDR3 protein: CASSQVARTGDSPLHF; CDR3 DNA: TGCGCCAGCAGCCAAGTGGCCCGGACAGGGGATTCACCCCTCCACTTT
clone size: -; V gene: TRBV7-9; D gene: -; J gene: TRBJ2-6; CDR3 protein: CASSTTRAVSGANVLTF; CDR3 DNA: TGTGCCAGCAGCACAACCCGCGCGGTCTCTGGGGCCAACGTCCTGACTTTC
clone size: -; V gene: TRBV28; D gene: -; J gene: TRBJ2-7; CDR3 protein: CASVLEGTSYEQYF; CDR3 DNA: TGTGCCAGCGTCTTAGAGGGCACTTCCTACGAGCAGTACTTC
clone size: -; V gene: TRBV5-1; D gene: -; J gene: TRBJ2-7; CDR3 protein: CASSLGQVYEQYF; CDR3 DNA: TGCGCCAGCAGCTTGGGACAGGTTTACGAGCAGTACTTC
clone size: few; V gene: TRBV5-1; D gene: TRBD1; J gene: TRBJ2-5; CDR3 protein: CASSPGQEETQYF; CDR3 DNA: TGCGCCAGCAGCCCGGGACAGGAAGAGACCCAGTACTTC
clone size: -; V gene: TRBV19; D gene: -; J gene: TRBJ2-6; CDR3 protein: CASSTGSGANVLTF; CDR3 DNA: TGTGCCAGTAGTACAGGGTCCGGGGCCAACGTCCTGACTTTC
clone size: -; V gene: TRBV11-3; D gene: TRBD1; J gene: TRBJ2-5; CDR3 protein: CASSLETGGEETQYF; CDR3 DNA: TGTGCCAGCAGCTTAGAGACAGGGGGTGAAGAGACCCAGTACTTC
clone size: -; V gene: TRBV29-1; D gene: -; J gene: TRBJ2-7; CDR3 protein: CSVENSFTYEQYF; CDR3 DNA: TGCAGCGTTGAGAACAGTTTCACCTACGAGCAGTACTTC
clone size: -; V gene: TRBV5-1; D gene: -; J gene: TRBJ2-7; CDR3 protein: CASSGRGWDEQYF; CDR3 DNA: TGCGCCAGCAGTGGAAGGGGTTGGGACGAGCAGTACTTC
clone size: few; V gene: TRBV4-3; D gene: -; J gene: TRBJ2-7; CDR3 protein: CASSQGGPGVEGEGDEQYF; CDR3 DNA: TGCGCCAGCAGCCAAGGGGGACCGGGGGTGGAAGGCGAGGGTGACGAGCAGTACTTC
clone size: -; V gene: TRBV19; D gene: TRBD1; J gene: TRBJ1-1; CDR3 protein: CASSARQGRTTEAFF; CDR3 DNA: TGTGCCAGTAGTGCACGACAGGGGCGGACCACTGAAGCTTTCTTT
clone size: -; V gene: TRBV7-3; D gene: TRBD1; J gene: TRBJ1-6; CDR3 protein: CASSWDRGWNSPLHF; CDR3 DNA: TGTGCCAGCAGCTGGGACAGGGGATGGAATTCACCCCTCCACTTT
clone size: -; V gene: TRBV7-2; D gene: TRBD1; J gene: TRBJ1-4; CDR3 protein: CASSFGQGASANEKLFF; CDR3 DNA: TGTGCCAGCAGCTTTGGCCAGGGGGCATCGGCTAATGAAAAACTGTTTTTT
clone size: -; V gene: TRBV6-6; D gene: TRBD2; J gene: TRBJ2-1; CDR3 protein: CASSYSGGNNEQFF; CDR3 DNA: TGTGCCAGCAGTTACTCGGGAGGGAACAATGAGCAGTTCTTC
clone size: many; V gene: TRBV2; D gene: TRBD1; J gene: TRBJ1-2; CDR3 protein: CASSEDRGPSYGYTF; CDR3 DNA: TGTGCCAGCAGTGAGGACAGGGGCCCCTCCTATGGCTACACCTTC
clone size: -; V gene: TRBV6-2/TRBV6-3; D gene: TRBD1; J gene: TRBJ1-2; CDR3 protein: CASSYGQGPGGYTF; CDR3 DNA: TGTGCCAGCAGTTACGGACAGGGGCCAGGGGGCTACACCTTC
clone size: -; V gene: TRBV15; D gene: -; J gene: TRBJ2-7; CDR3 protein: CATSRDRVSRSSYEQYF; CDR3 DNA: TGTGCCACCAGCAGAGATCGGGTTAGCAGAAGCTCCTACGAGCAGTACTTC
clone size: -; V gene: TRBV27; D gene: TRBD1; J gene: TRBJ1-1; CDR3 protein: CASSLYGQGAAFF; CDR3 DNA: TGTGCCAGCAGTTTATACGGACAGGGGGCGGCTTTCTTT
clone size: -; V gene: TRBV7-2; D gene: -; J gene: TRBJ2-7; CDR3 protein: CASSPGGTGTYEQYF; CDR3 DNA: TGTGCCAGCAGCCCAGGGGGGACGGGGACCTACGAGCAGTACTTC
clone size: -; V gene: TRBV30; D gene: TRBD2; J gene: TRBJ2-3; CDR3 protein: CAWRLAGRTDTQYF; CDR3 DNA: TGTGCCTGGAGACTAGCGGGGCGCACAGATACGCAGTATTTT
clone size: -; V gene: TRBV6-5; D gene: TRBD2; J gene: TRBJ2-7; CDR3 protein: CASSPHGTIYEQYF; CDR3 DNA: TGTGCCAGCAGCCCCCACGGGACTATCTACGAGCAGTACTTC
clone size: -; V gene: TRBV30; D gene: TRBD2; J gene: TRBJ2-1; CDR3 protein: CAWSSGSASYNEQFF; CDR3 DNA: TGTGCCTGGAGCAGCGGGAGTGCATCCTACAATGAGCAGTTCTTC
clone size: once; V gene: TRBV4-1; D gene: TRBD2; J gene: TRBJ2-1; CDR3 protein: CASSDTSSGRRNEQFF; CDR3 DNA: TGCGCCAGCAGCGATACCTCCAGCGGGAGAAGAAATGAGCAGTTCTTC
clone size: few; V gene: TRBV2; D gene: -; J gene: TRBJ2-5; CDR3 protein: CASRFRDYQETQYF; CDR3 DNA: TGTGCCAGCAGGTTTCGGGACTACCAAGAGACCCAGTACTTC
clone size: few; V gene: TRBV4-2; D gene: -; J gene: TRBJ1-1; CDR3 protein: CASSQSNLNTEAFF; CDR3 DNA: TGTGCCAGCAGCCAAAGCAATCTGAACACTGAAGCTTTCTTT
clone size: -; V gene: TRBV2; D gene: TRBD2; J gene: TRBJ2-5; CDR3 protein: CASSEGLAGAETQYF; CDR3 DNA: TGTGCCAGCAGCGAGGGACTAGCGGGAGCAGAGACCCAGTACTTC
clone size: -; V gene: TRBV6-2/TRBV6-3; D gene: TRBD2; J gene: TRBJ2-1; CDR3 protein: CASSLVAGALNEQFF; CDR3 DNA: TGTGCCAGCAGTTTGGTAGCGGGGGCTCTCAATGAGCAGTTCTTC
clone size: -; V gene: TRBV4-1; D gene: -; J gene: TRBJ1-2; CDR3 protein: CASSQDRGLAGYGYTF; CDR3 DNA: TGCGCCAGCAGCCAAGATCGGGGGCTAGCGGGCTATGGCTACACCTTC
clone size: medium-sized; V gene: TRBV7-2; D gene: -; J gene: TRBJ2-5; CDR3 protein: CASSLVRTGKETQYF; CDR3 DNA: TGTGCCAGCAGCTTAGTAAGGACGGGAAAAGAGACCCAGTACTTC